The clone carrying this T cell receptor beta chain was found many times. The antigen is undetermined. RNA transcripts were the source from which TCR beta CDR3 regions were amplified. First-round RT-PCR with HTBI primers preceded a second-round multiplex PCR. TCRdb reprocessed the multiplex PCR reads with MiXCR, giving one entry per CDR3 protein. In the table there are about 620,000 distinct CDR3 sequences, approximately 22% of which are singletons. The data originate from a study of Graves' ophthalmopathy and Graves' hyperthyroidism. General study points: From stable hyperthyroidism, ophthalmopathy was separated by a 13-signature model with 85% to 90% sensitivity and 75% to 84% specificity. Thyroid clonotypes that were expanded above 0.001 frequency mostly also appeared in blood.

The receptor's source is a woman younger than 35 with stable Graves' hyperthyroidism. Some clones in this sample may be carry-over from other donors' samples. The source material was peripheral blood.

The CDR3 nucleotides are TGTGCCAGCAGTGGCGGGACAGATCTTAGCAATCAGCCCCAGCATTTT. Encoded protein: CASSGGTDLSNQPQHF. This sequence joins TRBV27 and TRBJ1-5; 7 bases align to TRBD1. CDR3 length equals 16 residues. Germline V lookup: CDR1 MNHEY, CDR2 SMNVEV (reference sequence). V lost 5 bases, J lost 0 bases, and 7 bases stayed unmatched.